This T cell receptor beta chain was profiled in a study of monozygotic twins with inflammatory bowel disease. Germline assignment: CDR1 MNHNS and CDR2 SASEGT. The CDR3 sequence is 14 residues long. Study-wide findings and caveats: Against healthy co-twins, IBD patients had lower TCRbeta diversity (measured by inverse Simpson).

For each CDR3 protein, TCRdb gives one entry from its re-call of the 5' RACE reads, without DNA. The sample holds some 200,000 distinct CDR3 sequences. Details on this clonotype: Its specificity is unknown.

The chain employs TRBV6-1 and TRBJ2-7; the D gene TCRdb calls, TRBD1, cannot be checked with no DNA. Specimen: blood. The clonotype comes from a human donor with ulcerative colitis or Crohn's disease, or a healthy co-twin of an affected twin (not recorded which). The CDR3 sequence is CASIGTGGSYEQYF.